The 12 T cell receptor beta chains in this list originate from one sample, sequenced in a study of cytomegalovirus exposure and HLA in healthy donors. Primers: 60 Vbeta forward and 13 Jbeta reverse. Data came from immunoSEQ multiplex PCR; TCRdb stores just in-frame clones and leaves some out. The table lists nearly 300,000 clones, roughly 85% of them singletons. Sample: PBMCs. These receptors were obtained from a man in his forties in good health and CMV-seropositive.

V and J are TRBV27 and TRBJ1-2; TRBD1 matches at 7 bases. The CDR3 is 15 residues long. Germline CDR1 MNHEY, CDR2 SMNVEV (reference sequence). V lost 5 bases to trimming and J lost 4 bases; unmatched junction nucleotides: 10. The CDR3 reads CASSQPGTASYGYTF. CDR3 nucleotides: TGTGCCAGCAGTCAACCCGGGACAGCTAGCTATGGCTACACCTTC.

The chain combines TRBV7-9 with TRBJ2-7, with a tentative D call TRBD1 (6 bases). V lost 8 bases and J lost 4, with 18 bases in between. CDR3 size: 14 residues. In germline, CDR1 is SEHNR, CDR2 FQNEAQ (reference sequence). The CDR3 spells CASRRPGQGYEQYF. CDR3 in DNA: TGTGCCAGCCGACGCCCGGGCCAGGGGTACGAGCAGTACTTC.

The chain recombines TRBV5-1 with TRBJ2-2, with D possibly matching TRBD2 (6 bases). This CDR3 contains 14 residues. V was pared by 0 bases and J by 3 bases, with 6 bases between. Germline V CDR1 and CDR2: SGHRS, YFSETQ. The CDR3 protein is CASSLGGDTGELFF. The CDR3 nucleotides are TGCGCCAGCAGCTTGGGGGGGGACACCGGGGAGCTGTTTTTT.

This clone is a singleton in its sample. CDR3 sequence (DNA): TGTGCCAGCAGCCGAAACCCCAGCCGGGACAGGGTATGCAATGAGCAGTTCTTC. As protein: CASSRNPSRDRVCNEQFF. V gene TRBV6-9 combines with J gene TRBJ2-1, with TRBD1 matching over 9 bases. Germline V gene lookup returns CDR1 MNHGY and CDR2 SVAAGI. With V trimmed by 6 bases and J by 6 bases, 18 bases remained unmatched. The CDR3 consists of 18 residues.

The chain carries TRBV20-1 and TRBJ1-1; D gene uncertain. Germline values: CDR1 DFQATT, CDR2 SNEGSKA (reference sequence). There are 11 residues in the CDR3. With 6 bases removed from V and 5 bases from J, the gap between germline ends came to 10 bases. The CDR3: CSAARETEAFF. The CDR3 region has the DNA TGCAGTGCCGCGAGAGAAACTGAAGCTTTCTTT.

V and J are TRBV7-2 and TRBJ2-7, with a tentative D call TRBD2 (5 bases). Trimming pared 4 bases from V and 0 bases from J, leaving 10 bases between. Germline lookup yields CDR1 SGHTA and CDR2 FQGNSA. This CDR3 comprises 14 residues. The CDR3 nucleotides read TGTGCCAGCAGCTCGGACTTGAGCTCCTACGAGCAGTACTTC. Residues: CASSSDLSSYEQYF.

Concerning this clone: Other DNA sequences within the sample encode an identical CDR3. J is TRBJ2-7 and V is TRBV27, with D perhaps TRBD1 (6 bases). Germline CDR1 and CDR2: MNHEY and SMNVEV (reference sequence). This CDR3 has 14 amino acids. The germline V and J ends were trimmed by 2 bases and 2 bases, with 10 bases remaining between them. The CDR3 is CASSLGSGAYEQYF. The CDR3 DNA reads TGTGCCAGCAGTTTAGGATCAGGGGCCTACGAGCAGTACTTC.

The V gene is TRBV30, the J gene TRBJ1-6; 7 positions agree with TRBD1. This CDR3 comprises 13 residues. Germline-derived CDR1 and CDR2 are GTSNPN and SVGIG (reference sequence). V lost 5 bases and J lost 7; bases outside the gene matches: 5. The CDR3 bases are TGTGCCTGGGGTGGGACAGAGAATTCACCCCTCCACTTT. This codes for CAWGGTENSPLHF.

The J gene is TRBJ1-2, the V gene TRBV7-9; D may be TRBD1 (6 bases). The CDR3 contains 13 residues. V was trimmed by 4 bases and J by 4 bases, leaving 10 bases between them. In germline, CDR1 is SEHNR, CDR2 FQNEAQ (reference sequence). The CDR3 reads CASSSTGTYGYTF. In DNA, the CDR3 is TGTGCCAGCAGCTCGACAGGAACCTATGGCTACACCTTC.

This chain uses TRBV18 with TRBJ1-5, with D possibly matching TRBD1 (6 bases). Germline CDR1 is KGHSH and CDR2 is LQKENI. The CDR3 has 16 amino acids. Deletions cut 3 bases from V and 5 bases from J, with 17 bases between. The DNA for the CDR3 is TGTGCCAGCTCACCGACCACGGGGGGCGTTTATCAGCCCCAGCATTTT. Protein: CASSPTTGGVYQPQHF.

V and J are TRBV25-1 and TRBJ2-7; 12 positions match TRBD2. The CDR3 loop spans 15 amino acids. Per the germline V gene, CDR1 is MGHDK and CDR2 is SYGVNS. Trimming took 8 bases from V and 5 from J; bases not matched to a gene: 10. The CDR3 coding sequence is TGTGCCAGCGGGGGCCGGACTAGCGGGACCGACGAGCAGTACTTC. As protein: CASGGRTSGTDEQYF.

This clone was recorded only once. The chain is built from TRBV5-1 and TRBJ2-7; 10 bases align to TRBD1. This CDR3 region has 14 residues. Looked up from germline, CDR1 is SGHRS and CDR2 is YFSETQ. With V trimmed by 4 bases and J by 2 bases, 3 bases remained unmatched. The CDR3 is CASSRTGGPYEQYF. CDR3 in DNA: TGCGCCAGCAGCCGGACAGGGGGACCCTACGAGCAGTACTTC.